One T cell receptor beta chain is described in this entry. The antigen remains unidentified. CD4+ T cells specific for antigen were expanded with viral peptide pools by the ViraFEST assay before sequencing. A roughly 11-day culture period preceded the isolation of CD4+ T cells. Vaccinees lacked prior SARS-CoV-2 infection and tested negative for nucleocapsid antibodies. The culture medium for a few million PBMC per well included around 9 IU/ml IL-2 and about 9.1 ug/ml peptides. This sample was included in a study of vaccination effects on CD4 cells after COVID-19. Clones were sequenced by immunoSEQ multiplex PCR, and TCRdb holds only the in-frame ones, with some missing. The data contain roughly 20,000 clones, around two thirds of them singletons. Trimming stripped 4 bases from V and 4 bases from J, with 6 bases between. CDR1 and CDR2 (germline): SGHNT, YYREEE (reference sequence). This CDR3 comprises 12 residues.

This clonotype originated in a human donor who received a COVID-19 vaccine. The V and J genes are TRBV5-4 and TRBJ1-3; unclear D gene. The material sequenced was CD4+ T cells from PBMCs cultured with HCoV-229E spike peptides, taken before COVID-19 vaccination. CDR3 loop: CASSLEGNTIYF. As DNA, the CDR3 is TGTGCCAGCAGCCTGGAAGGAAACACCATATATTTT. The whole variable domain, filled in from reference TRBV5-4 and TRBJ1-3, reads ETGVTQSPTHLIKTRGQQVTLRCSSQSGHNTVSWYQQALGQGPQFIFQYYREEENGRGNFPPRFSGLQFPNYSSELNVNALELDDSALYLCASSLEGNTIYFGEGSWLTVV.